The present T cell receptor (beta chain) was sequenced within a study of T-cell reconstitution after alpha-beta-depleted transplantation in children. The germline V and J ends were trimmed by 1 base and 9 bases, with 13 bases remaining between them. Germline CDR1 is LGHNA and CDR2 is YNFKEQ. This CDR3 is built from 14 residues. This sample's TCRbeta library carried unique molecular identifier barcodes. Each CDR3 protein gets one entry after TCRdb re-called the PCR reads with MiXCR. The data hold approximately 800,000 distinct CDR3 sequences, with less than 20% observed a single time. V is TRBV4-2 and J is TRBJ2-1; D uncertain. The TCR sequence derives from a male patient aged 10 to 17 who had a stem cell transplant for acute lymphoblastic leukemia, so the T cells may come from the graft donor. Specimen: PBMCs, mostly from graft donor cells, collected 360 days after TCRalphabeta/CD19-depleted stem cell transplant. In nucleotides, the CDR3 is TGTGCCAGCAGCCAAGCGAGAGTGCTGGGTGAGCAGTTCTTC. It codes for CASSQARVLGEQFF.